What follows are 21 T cell receptor beta chains derived from one specimen sequenced in a study of blood T cell repertoires in COVID-19. Using immunoSEQ multiplex PCR, the repertoire was profiled, and TCRdb retains in-frame clones only, with some absent. Altogether roughly 340,000 clones are present, 87% being singletons, with the ten largest covering about 6%. The specimen sequenced was peripheral blood. The receptor set was obtained from a woman aged 45 to 65 with COVID-19, enrolled during active disease.

V gene TRBV7-2 combines with J gene TRBJ2-1, with a tentative D call TRBD2 (6 bases). The germline V and J ends were trimmed by 7 bases and 0 bases, with 13 bases remaining between them. This CDR3 has 15 residues. CDR1 and CDR2 from the germline V gene are SGHTA and FQGNSA. DNA for the CDR3: TGTGCCAGCAAAATTAGCGGACCCTCCTACAATGAGCAGTTCTTC. Translated, it gives CASKISGPSYNEQFF.

The chain combines TRBV18 with TRBJ1-2; no clear D. This CDR3 contains 14 residues. Trimming took 3 bases from V and 5 from J, leaving 13 bases between them. CDR1 is KGHSH, CDR2 LQKENI, per germline. The CDR3 protein is CASSPQRPMYGYTF. DNA for the CDR3: TGTGCCAGCTCACCGCAGCGTCCTATGTATGGCTACACCTTC.

The rearrangement links TRBV11-2 to TRBJ1-1; a possible D gene is TRBD1 (5 bases). The germline V gene has CDR1 SGHAT and CDR2 FQNNGV. Trimming took 5 bases from V and 4 from J, leaving 20 bases between them. CDR3 length equals 16 residues. CDR3 region: CASSIEAGQGSTEAFF. CDR3 sequence (DNA): TGTGCCAGCAGCATCGAGGCGGGGCAGGGCAGCACTGAAGCTTTCTTT. Together with reference TRBV11-2 and TRBJ1-1, the CDR3 gives the full variable domain: EAGVAQSPRYKIIEKRQSVAFWCNPISGHATLYWYQQILGQGPKLLIQFQNNGVVDDSQLPKDRFSAERLKGVDSTLKIQPAKLEDSAVYLCASSIEAGQGSTEAFFGQGTRLTVV.

V usage is TRBV5-4 and J usage is TRBJ2-3; no reliable D call. Trimming took off 4 bases at V and 2 bases at J, with 14 bases between the two ends. The germline gives CDR1 SGHNT, CDR2 YYREEE (reference sequence). The CDR3 has 15 residues. In DNA form, the CDR3 reads TGTGCCAGCAGCCCACCCTCGAGAAACACAGATACGCAGTATTTT. Its protein product is CASSPPSRNTDTQYF. Full variable domain (missing parts from reference TRBV5-4 and TRBJ2-3): ETGVTQSPTHLIKTRGQQVTLRCSSQSGHNTVSWYQQALGQGPQFIFQYYREEENGRGNFPPRFSGLQFPNYSSELNVNALELDDSALYLCASSPPSRNTDTQYFGPGTRLTVL.

The V call is TRBV6-2 or TRBV6-3, the J call TRBJ2-1, with 9 bases identical to TRBD2. The V and J ends lost 4 bases and 6 bases, in that order; junction bases with no gene match: 7. The CDR3 contains 15 residues. Germline CDR1 reads MNHEY; CDR2 reads SVGEGT. CDR3: CASSLAGVMSNEQFF. CDR3 in DNA: TGTGCCAGCAGTTTAGCGGGAGTTATGTCCAATGAGCAGTTCTTC.

The V call is TRBV4-2, the J call TRBJ2-3; tentative D call: TRBD2 (5 bases). Germline V gene sequence: CDR1 LGHNA, CDR2 YNFKEQ. Trimming pared 0 bases from V and 4 bases from J, leaving 11 bases between. There are 15 residues in the CDR3. The CDR3 DNA reads as TGTGCCAGCAGCCAAGATGGCCGAGCGGCAGATACGCAGTATTTT. Protein sequence: CASSQDGRAADTQYF.

The gene calls are TRBV5-1 and TRBJ2-7, with 13 bases aligning to TRBD2. V dropped 3 bases and J dropped 4; count of bases not matched to a gene: 4. There are 15 residues in the CDR3. The V gene's germline CDR1 is SGHRS and CDR2 YFSETQ. The CDR3 nucleotides are TGCGCCAGCAGCTCAACTAGCGGGAGGGGGTACGAGCAGTACTTC. This codes for CASSSTSGRGYEQYF.

The chain links TRBV5-1 to TRBJ2-1; 7 bases are shared with TRBD2. In germline, CDR1 is SGHRS, CDR2 YFSETQ. This CDR3 is built from 15 residues. The J segment lost 4 bases and the V segment lost 4 bases, leaving 8 bases of the junction unmatched. This CDR3 is CASSTASGGYNEQFF. The CDR3 coding sequence is TGCGCCAGCAGCACCGCTAGCGGCGGTTACAATGAGCAGTTCTTC.

This clone came up a few times. The junction does not match germline at one end; this may be a read error. This rearrangement joins TRBV23-1 to TRBJ1-5; the D is unclear. TRBV23-1 qualifies as an ORF whose function is uncertain. This CDR3 comprises 8 residues. CDR3 region: CASGRHFF. CDR3 nucleotides: TGCGCCAGCGGTCGTCACTTTTTT.

The chain has TRBV14 and TRBJ2-1, with 14 bases that match TRBD2. Germline CDR1 reads SGHDN; CDR2 reads FVKESK. CDR3 length equals 16 residues. The V segment lost 4 bases and the J segment 7 bases; nucleotides outside the gene matches: 6. CDR3 loop: CASSRTSGRMSNEQFF. CDR3 DNA sequence: TGTGCCAGCAGCCGGACTAGCGGGAGGATGTCTAATGAGCAGTTCTTC.

The V gene is TRBV3-1 (or the pseudogene TRBV3-2), the J gene TRBJ2-3; D ambiguous. The CDR3 length is 15 residues. The germline V gene has CDR1 LGHDT and CDR2 YNNKEL (reference sequence). With 1 base removed from V and 2 bases from J, the gap between germline ends came to 10 bases. CDR3: CASSQVVWATDTQYF. The CDR3 coding sequence is TGTGCCAGCAGCCAAGTTGTGTGGGCCACAGATACGCAGTATTTT.

The V gene is TRBV9, the J gene TRBJ1-3; tentatively, D is TRBD1 (6 bases). The germline V gene encodes CDR1 SGDLS and CDR2 YYNGEE. Trimming pared 7 bases from V and 3 bases from J, leaving 17 bases between. The CDR3 runs 15 residues. The CDR3 nucleotides read TGTGCCAGCGGACAAATGGGGGCGAGTGGAAACACCATATATTTT. Protein product: CASGQMGASGNTIYF.

This sequence joins TRBV9 and TRBJ1-6; tentatively, D is TRBD1 (6 bases). The V gene's germline CDR1 is SGDLS and CDR2 YYNGEE. The CDR3 loop spans 15 amino acids. Between the trimmed V and J ends, which lost 1 base and 6 bases, there was a span of 11 bases. The CDR3 loop is CASSVSTGSNSPLHF. In DNA, the CDR3 is TGTGCCAGCAGCGTATCCACAGGGTCTAATTCACCCCTCCACTTT.

This chain uses TRBV5-1 with TRBJ1-1; 7 nucleotides line up with TRBD1. Per germline, CDR1 SGHRS and CDR2 YFSETQ. The ends lost 2 bases at V and 1 base at J; junction bases unmatched: 2. CDR3 length equals 14 residues. The CDR3 DNA reads as TGCGCCAGCAGCTTACAGGGGCGGAACACTGAAGCTTTCTTT. Translation: CASSLQGRNTEAFF.

The rearrangement links TRBV27 to TRBJ2-1, with 8 bases identical to TRBD1. V gave up 5 bases and J gave up 7 bases; unmatched junction bases: 4. The CDR3 length is 13 residues. Germline V gene sequence: CDR1 MNHEY, CDR2 SMNVEV (reference sequence). The CDR3 coding sequence is TGTGCCAGCAGTATCCGACAGGGGAATGAGCAGTTCTTC. It encodes CASSIRQGNEQFF.

This sequence joins TRBV12-3 or TRBV12-4 and TRBJ2-1; D is ambiguous. The CDR3 is 13 residues long. V was cut by 6 bases and J by 7 bases, with 13 bases left in between. The CDR3 nucleotides read TGTGCCAGCAGCCCCTCGTCGGGTAATGAGCAGTTCTTC. It codes for CASSPSSGNEQFF.

The gene calls are TRBV5-1 and TRBJ1-3; D gene ambiguous. V shed 0 bases and J shed 2 bases, with 9 bases lying between them. The CDR3 runs 15 residues. From germline, CDR1 is SGHRS and CDR2 YFSETQ. The CDR3 here is CASSLAGETGNTIYF. In DNA form, the CDR3 reads TGCGCCAGCAGCTTGGCCGGGGAGACTGGAAACACCATATATTTT.

The chain is built from TRBV28 and TRBJ2-1; D perhaps matches TRBD1 (5 bases). The CDR3 covers 17 residues. With 5 bases removed from V and 1 base from J, the gap between germline ends came to 18 bases. CDR1 and CDR2 from the germline V gene are MDHEN and SYDVKM. CDR3 protein: CASSPLGQAWSYNEQFF. CDR3 in DNA: TGTGCCAGCAGTCCCTTGGGGCAGGCGTGGTCCTACAATGAGCAGTTCTTC.

V is TRBV24-1 and J is TRBJ2-5; TRBD1 matches 9 bases. This CDR3 comprises 15 residues. Germline CDR1 is KGHDR and CDR2 is SFDVKD. After removal of 0 bases from V and 5 bases from J, the junction contained 3 bases not matched to a gene. The CDR3 nucleotides are TGTGCCACCAGTGATTTGACAGGGGGCTTGGAGACCCAGTACTTC. Translating it yields CATSDLTGGLETQYF.

The chain uses TRBV4-2 and TRBJ2-1; TRBD2 aligns across 7 bases. CDR3 length equals 17 residues. Per germline, CDR1 LGHNA and CDR2 YNFKEQ. The V segment lost 1 base and the J segment 4 bases; nucleotides outside the gene matches: 10. CDR3 in DNA: TGTGCCAGCAGCCAAGGGGCTGACGGGAGGAGATACAATGAGCAGTTCTTC. This translates into CASSQGADGRRYNEQFF.

J is TRBJ1-5 and V is TRBV29-1; 7 nucleotides align to TRBD1. Germline trimming cut 4 bases from V and 3 bases from J; bases unmatched to any gene: 6. The CDR3 length is 14 residues. Per germline, CDR1 SQVTM and CDR2 ANQGSEA. This CDR3 is CSVGPGGVNQPQHF. The CDR3 DNA follows: TGCAGCGTTGGTCCAGGGGGAGTCAATCAGCCCCAGCATTTT.